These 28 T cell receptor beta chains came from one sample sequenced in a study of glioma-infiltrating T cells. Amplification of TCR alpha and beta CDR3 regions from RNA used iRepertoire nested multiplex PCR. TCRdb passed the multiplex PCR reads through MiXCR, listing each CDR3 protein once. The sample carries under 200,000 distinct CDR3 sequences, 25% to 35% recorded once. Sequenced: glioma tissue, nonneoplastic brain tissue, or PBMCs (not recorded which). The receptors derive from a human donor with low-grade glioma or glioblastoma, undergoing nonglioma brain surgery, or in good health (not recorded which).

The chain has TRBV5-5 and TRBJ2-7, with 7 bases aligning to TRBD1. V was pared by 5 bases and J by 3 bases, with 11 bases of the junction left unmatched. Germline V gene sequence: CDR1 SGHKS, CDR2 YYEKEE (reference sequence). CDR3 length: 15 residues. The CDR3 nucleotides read TGTGCCAGCAGGTGGGAGCAGGGGGACGGCTACGAGCAGTACTTC. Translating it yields CASRWEQGDGYEQYF.

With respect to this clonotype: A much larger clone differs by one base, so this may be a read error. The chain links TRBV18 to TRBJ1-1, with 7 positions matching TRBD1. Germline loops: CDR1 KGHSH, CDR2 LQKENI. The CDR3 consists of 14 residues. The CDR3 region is CASGRDRLNTKAFF. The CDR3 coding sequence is TGTGCCAGCGGCCGGGACAGATTGAACACTAAAGCTTTCTTT.

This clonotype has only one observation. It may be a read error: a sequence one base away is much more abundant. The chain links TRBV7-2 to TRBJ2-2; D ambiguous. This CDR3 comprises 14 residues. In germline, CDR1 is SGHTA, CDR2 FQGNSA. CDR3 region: CSSSLIWNTGELFF. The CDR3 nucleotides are TGTTCCAGCAGCTTAATCTGGAACACCGGGGAGCTGTTTTTT.

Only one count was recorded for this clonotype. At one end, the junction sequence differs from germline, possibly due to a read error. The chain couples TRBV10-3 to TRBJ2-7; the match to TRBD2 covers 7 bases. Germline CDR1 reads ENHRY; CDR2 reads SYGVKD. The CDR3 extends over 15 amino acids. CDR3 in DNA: TGTGCCATCAGTGAGCCCCCCAGCGGGACCTTCGAGCGGTACTTC. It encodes CAISEPPSGTFERYF.

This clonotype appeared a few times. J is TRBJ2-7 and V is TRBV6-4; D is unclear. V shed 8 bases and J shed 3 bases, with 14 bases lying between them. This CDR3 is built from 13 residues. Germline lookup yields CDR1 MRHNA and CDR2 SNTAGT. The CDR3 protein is CASGARFRYEQYF. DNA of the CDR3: TGTGCCAGCGGCGCGCGGTTCCGCTACGAGCAGTACTTC.

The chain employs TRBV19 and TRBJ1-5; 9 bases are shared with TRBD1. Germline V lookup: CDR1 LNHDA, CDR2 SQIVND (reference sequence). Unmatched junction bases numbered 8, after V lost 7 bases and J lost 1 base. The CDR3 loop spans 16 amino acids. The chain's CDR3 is CASTKDRGSSNQPQHF. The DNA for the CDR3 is TGTGCCAGTACTAAGGACAGGGGTTCGAGCAATCAGCCCCAGCATTTT.

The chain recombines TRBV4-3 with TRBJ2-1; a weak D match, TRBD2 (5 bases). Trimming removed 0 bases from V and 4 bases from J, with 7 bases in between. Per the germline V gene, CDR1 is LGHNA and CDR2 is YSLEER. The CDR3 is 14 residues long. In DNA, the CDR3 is TGCGCCAGCAGCCAAGATCGGGATTACAATGAGCAGTTCTTC. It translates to CASSQDRDYNEQFF.

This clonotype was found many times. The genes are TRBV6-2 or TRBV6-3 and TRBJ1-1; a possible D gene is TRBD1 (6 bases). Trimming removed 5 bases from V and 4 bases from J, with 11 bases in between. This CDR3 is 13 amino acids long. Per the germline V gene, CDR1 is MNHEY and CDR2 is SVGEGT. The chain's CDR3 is CASSTGGVTEAFF. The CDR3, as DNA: TGTGCCAGCAGTACCGGGGGCGTCACTGAAGCTTTCTTT.

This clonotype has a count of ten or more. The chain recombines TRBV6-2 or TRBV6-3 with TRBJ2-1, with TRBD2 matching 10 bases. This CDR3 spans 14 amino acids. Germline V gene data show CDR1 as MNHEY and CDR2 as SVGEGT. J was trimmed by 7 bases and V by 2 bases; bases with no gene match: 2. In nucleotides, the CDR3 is TGTGCCAGCAGTTACCTAGCGGGAGTGAATGAGCAGTTCTTC. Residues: CASSYLAGVNEQFF.

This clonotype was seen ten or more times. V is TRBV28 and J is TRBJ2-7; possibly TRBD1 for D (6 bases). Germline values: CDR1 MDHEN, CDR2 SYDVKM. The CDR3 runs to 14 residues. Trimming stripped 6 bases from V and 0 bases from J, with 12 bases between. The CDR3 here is CASRDSLSSYEQYF. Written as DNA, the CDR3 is TGTGCCAGCAGGGACAGCCTCAGCTCCTACGAGCAGTACTTC.

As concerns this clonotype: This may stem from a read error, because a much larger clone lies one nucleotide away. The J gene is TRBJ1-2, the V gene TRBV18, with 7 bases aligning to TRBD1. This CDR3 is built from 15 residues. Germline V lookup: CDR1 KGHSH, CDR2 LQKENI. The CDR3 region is CASSPPLTGPTILVF. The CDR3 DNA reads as TGTGCCAGCTCACCCCCATTGACAGGGCCGACCATCTTGGTCTTC.

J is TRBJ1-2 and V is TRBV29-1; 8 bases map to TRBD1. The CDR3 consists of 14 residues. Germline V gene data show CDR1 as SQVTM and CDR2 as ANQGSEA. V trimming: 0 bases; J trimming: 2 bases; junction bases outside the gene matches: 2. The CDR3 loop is CSVEDRGRNYGYTF. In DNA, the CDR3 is TGCAGCGTTGAAGACAGGGGGCGGAACTATGGCTACACCTTC. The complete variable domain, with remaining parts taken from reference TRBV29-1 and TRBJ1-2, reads SAVISQKPSRDICQRGTSLTIQCQVDSQVTMMFWYRQQPGQSLTLIATANQGSEATYESGFVIDKFPISRPNLTFSTLTVSNMSPEDSSIYLCSVEDRGRNYGYTFGSGTRLTVV.

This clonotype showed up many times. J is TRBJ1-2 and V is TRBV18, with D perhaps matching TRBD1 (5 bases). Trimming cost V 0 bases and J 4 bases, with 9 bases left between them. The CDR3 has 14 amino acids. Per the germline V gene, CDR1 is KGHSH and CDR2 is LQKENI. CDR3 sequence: CASSPPAGSYGYTF. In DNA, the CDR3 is TGTGCCAGCTCACCACCGGCAGGGAGCTATGGCTACACCTTC. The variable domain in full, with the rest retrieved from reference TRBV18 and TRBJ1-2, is NAGVMQNPRHLVRRRGQEARLRCSPMKGHSHVYWYRQLPEEGLKFMVYLQKENIIDESGMPKERFSAEFPKEGPSILRIQQVVRGDSAAYFCASSPPAGSYGYTFGSGTRLTVV.

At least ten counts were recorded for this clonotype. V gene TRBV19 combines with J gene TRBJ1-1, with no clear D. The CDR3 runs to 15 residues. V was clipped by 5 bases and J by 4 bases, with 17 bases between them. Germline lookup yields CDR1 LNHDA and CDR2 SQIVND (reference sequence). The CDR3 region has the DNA TGTGCCAGTAGTGTGGACCGGGCGGCGGGCACTGAAGCTTTCTTT. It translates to CASSVDRAAGTEAFF.

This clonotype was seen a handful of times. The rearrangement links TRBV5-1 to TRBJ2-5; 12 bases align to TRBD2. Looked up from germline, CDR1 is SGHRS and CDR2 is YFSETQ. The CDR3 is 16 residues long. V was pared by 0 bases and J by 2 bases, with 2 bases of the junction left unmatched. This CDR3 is CASSLVLAGGQETQYF. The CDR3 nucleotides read TGCGCCAGCAGCTTGGTGCTAGCGGGAGGGCAAGAGACCCAGTACTTC.

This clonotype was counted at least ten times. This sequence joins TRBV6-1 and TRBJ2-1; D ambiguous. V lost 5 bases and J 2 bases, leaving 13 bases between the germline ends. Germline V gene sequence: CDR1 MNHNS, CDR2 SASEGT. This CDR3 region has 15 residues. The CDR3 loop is CASSYRARTYNEQFF. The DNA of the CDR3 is TGTGCCAGCAGTTATAGGGCGAGAACCTACAATGAGCAGTTCTTC.

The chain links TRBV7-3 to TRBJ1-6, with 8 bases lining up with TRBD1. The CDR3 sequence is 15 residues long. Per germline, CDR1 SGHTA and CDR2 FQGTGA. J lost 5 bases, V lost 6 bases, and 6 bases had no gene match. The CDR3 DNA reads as TGTGCCAGCAGACTGGGACAGGTCAATAATTCACCCCTCCACTTT. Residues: CASRLGQVNNSPLHF.

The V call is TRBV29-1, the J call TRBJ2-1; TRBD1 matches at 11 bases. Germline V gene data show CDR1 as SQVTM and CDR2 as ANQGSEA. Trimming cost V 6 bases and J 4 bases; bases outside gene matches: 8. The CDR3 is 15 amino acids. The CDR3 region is CSVAPRDRGYNEQFF. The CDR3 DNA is TGCAGCGTCGCCCCCCGGGACAGGGGGTACAATGAGCAGTTCTTC.

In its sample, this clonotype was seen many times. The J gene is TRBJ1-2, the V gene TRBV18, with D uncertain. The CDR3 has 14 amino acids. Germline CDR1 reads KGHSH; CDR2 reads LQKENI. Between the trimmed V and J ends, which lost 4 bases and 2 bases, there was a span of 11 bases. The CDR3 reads CASSLMGSNYGYTF. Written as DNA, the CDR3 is TGTGCCAGCTCACTGATGGGATCGAACTATGGCTACACCTTC.

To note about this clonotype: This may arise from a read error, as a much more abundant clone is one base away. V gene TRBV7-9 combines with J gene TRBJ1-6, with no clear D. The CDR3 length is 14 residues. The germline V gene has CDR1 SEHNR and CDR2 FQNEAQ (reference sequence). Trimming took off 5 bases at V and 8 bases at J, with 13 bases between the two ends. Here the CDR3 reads CASSPTSIDSPLHF. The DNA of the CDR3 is TGTGCCAGCAGCCCCACCTCAATTGATTCACCCCTCCACTTT.

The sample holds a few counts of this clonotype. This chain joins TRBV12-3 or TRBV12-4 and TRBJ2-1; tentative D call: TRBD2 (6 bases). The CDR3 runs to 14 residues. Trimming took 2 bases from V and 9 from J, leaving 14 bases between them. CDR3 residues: CASSLFRESAEQFF. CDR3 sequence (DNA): TGTGCCAGCAGTTTATTTCGGGAGAGTGCTGAGCAGTTCTTC.

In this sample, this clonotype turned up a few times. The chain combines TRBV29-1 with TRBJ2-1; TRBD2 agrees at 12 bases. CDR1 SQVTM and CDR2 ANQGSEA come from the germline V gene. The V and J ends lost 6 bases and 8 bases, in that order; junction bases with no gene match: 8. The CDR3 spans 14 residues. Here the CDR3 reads CSVSVTSGSYEQFF. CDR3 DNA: TGCAGCGTCTCCGTGACTAGCGGGAGTTATGAGCAGTTCTTC.

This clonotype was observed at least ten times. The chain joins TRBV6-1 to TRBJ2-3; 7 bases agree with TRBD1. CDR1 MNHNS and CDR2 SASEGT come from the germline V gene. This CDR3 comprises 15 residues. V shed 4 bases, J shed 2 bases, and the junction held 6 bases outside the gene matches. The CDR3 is CASSAHTGATDTQYF. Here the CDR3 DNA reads TGTGCCAGCAGTGCCCACACAGGGGCCACAGATACGCAGTATTTT.

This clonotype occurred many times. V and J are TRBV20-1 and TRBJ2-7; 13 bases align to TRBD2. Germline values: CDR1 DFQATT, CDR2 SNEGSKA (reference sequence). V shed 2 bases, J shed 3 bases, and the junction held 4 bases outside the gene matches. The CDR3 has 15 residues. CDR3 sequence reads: CSARPGTSGDYEQYF. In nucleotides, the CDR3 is TGCAGTGCTAGACCCGGGACTAGCGGGGACTACGAGCAGTACTTC.

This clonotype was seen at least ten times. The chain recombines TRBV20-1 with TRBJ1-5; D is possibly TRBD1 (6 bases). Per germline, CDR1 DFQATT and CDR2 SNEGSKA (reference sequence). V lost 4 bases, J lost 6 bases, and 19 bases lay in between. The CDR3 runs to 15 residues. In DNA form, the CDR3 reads TGCAGTGCTATCTCGGAGGGGGGGGGTTCTCAGCCCCAGCATTTT. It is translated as CSAISEGGGSQPQHF.

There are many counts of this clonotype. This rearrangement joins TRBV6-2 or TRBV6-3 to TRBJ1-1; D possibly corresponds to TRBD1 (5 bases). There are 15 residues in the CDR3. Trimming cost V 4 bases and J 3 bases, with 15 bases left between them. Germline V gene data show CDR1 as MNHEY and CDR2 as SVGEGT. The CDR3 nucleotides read TGTGCCAGCAGTTTTGGTGGTAGGGGACACACTGAAGCTTTCTTT. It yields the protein CASSFGGRGHTEAFF.

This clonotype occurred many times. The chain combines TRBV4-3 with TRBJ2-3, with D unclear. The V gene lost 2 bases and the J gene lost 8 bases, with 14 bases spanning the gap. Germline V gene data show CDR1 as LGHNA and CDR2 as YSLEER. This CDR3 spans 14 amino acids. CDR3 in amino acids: CASSQSLFGTTQYF. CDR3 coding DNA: TGCGCCAGCAGCCAATCCCTTTTCGGCACTACGCAGTATTTT.

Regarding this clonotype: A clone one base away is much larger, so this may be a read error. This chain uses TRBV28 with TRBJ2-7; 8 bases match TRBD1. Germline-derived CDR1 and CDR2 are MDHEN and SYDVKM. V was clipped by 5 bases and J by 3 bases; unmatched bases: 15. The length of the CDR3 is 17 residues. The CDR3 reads CASSTYRQGPHYYEQYF. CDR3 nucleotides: TGTGCCAGCAGTACGTACCGACAGGGGCCGCACTACTACGAGCAGTACTTC.